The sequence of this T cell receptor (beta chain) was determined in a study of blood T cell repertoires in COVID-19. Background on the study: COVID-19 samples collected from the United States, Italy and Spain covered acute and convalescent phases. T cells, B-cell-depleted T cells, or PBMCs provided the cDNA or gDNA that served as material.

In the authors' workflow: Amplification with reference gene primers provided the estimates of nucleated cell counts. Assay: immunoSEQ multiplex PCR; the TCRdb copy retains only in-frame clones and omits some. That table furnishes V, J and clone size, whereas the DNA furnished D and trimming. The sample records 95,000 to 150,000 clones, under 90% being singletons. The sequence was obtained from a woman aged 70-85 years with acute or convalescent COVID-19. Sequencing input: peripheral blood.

The CDR3: CASSQESGGATGELFF. The CDR3 DNA reads TGTGCCAGCAGCCAAGAAAGCGGGGGTGCCACCGGGGAGCTGTTTTTT. This sequence joins TRBV3-1 (or the pseudogene TRBV3-2) and TRBJ2-2; 8 bases agree with TRBD2. The germline V gene encodes CDR1 LGHDT and CDR2 YNNKEL (reference sequence). Trimming at V came to 0 bases and at J to 4 bases, leaving 4 bases not matched to a gene. The CDR3 contains 16 residues.